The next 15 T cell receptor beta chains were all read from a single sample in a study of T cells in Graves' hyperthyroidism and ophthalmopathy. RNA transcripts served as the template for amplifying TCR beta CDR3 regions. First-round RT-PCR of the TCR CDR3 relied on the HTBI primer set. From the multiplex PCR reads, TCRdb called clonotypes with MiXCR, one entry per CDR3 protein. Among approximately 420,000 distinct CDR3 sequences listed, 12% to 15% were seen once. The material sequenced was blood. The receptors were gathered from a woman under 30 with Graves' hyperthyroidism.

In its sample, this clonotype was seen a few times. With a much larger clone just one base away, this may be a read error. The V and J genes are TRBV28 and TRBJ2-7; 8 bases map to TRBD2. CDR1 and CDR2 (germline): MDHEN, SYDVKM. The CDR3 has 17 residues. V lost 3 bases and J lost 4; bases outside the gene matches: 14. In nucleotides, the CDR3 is TGTGCCAGCAGTTTGAAGCTCGGGGGGGGGGACACTTACGAGCAGTACTTC. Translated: CASSLKLGGGDTYEQYF. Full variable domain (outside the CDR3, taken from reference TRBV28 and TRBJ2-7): DVKVTQSSRYLVKRTGEKVFLECVQDMDHENMFWYRQDPGLGLRLIYFSYDVKMKEKGDIPEGYSVSREKKERFSLILESASTNQTSMYLCASSLKLGGGDTYEQYFGPGTRLTVT.

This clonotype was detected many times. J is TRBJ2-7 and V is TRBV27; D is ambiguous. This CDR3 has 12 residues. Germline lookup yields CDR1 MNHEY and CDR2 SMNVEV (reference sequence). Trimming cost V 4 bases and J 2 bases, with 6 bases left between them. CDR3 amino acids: CASSSMPYEQYF. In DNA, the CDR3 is TGTGCCAGCAGTTCAATGCCCTACGAGCAGTACTTC.

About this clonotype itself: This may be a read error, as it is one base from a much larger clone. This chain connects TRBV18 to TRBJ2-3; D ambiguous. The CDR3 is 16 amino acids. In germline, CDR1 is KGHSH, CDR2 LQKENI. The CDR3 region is CASSPVDRLGTDTQCF. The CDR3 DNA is TGTGCCAGCTCACCCGTAGACCGGCTTGGCACAGATACGCAGTGTTTT.

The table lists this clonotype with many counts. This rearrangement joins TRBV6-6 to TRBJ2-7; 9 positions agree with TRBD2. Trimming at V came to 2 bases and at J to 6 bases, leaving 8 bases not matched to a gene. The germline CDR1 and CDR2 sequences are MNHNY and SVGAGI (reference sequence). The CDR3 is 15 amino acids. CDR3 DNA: TGTGCCAGCAGTTACGATGCGGGAGGGCCCATCGAGCAGTACTTC. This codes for CASSYDAGGPIEQYF.

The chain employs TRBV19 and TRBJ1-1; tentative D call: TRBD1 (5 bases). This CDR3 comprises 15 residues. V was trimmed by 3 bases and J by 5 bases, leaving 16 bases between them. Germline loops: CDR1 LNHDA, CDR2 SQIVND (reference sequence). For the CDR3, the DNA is TGTGCCAGTAGTATTGAGGCCCAGGGCGGGACTGAAGCTTTCTTT. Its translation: CASSIEAQGGTEAFF.

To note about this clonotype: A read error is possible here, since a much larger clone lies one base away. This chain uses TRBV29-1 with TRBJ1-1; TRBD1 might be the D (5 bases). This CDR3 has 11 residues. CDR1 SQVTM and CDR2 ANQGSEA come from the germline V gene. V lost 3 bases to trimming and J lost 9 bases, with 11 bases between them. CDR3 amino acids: CSVDLGTKAFF. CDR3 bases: TGCAGCGTTGATCTTGGGACTAAAGCTTTCTTT.

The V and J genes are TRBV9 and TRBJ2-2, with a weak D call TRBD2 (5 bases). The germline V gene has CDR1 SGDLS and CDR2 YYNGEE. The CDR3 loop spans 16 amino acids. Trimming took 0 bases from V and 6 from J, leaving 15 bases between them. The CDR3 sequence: CASSVDVGVIAGELFF. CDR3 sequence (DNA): TGTGCCAGCAGCGTAGATGTGGGAGTAATAGCCGGGGAGCTGTTTTTT.

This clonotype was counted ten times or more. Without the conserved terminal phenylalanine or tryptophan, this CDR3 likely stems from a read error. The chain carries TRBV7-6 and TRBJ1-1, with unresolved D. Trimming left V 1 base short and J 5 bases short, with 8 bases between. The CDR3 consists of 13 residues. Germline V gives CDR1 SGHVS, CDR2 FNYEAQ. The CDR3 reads CASSLDGRTEAFL. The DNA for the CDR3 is TGTGCCAGCAGCTTAGACGGGCGGACTGAAGCTTTCCTT.

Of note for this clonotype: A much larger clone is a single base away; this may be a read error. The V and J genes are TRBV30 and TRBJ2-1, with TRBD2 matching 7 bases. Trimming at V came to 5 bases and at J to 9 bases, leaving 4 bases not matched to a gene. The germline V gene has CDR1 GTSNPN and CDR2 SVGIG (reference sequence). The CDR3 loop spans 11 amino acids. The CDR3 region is CAWAREAEQFF. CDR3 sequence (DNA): TGTGCCTGGGCCCGGGAGGCTGAGCAGTTCTTC.

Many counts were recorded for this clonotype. DNA for the CDR3: TGCAGCGTGGAACAGGGTCCCGAATACAATGAGCAGTTCTTC. Amino acids: CSVEQGPEYNEQFF. The gene calls are TRBV29-1 and TRBJ2-1; D possibly corresponds to TRBD1 (6 bases). V was cut by 6 bases and J by 4 bases, with 16 bases left in between. The CDR3 extends over 14 amino acids. In germline, CDR1 is SQVTM, CDR2 ANQGSEA.

The CDR3 DNA reads TGCAGTGCTTCGGGACTAGCGGGAGTTTTCGGAAATACGCAGTATTTT. Its translation: CSASGLAGVFGNTQYF. V gene TRBV20-1 combines with J gene TRBJ2-3; TRBD2 aligns across 14 bases. V was clipped by 5 bases and J by 7 bases; unmatched bases: 11. This CDR3 region has 16 residues. Germline V lookup: CDR1 DFQATT, CDR2 SNEGSKA (reference sequence).

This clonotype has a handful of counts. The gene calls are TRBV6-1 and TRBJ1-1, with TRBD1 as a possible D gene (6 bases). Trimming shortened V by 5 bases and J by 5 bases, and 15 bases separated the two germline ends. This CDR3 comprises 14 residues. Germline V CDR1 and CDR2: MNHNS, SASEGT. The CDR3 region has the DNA TGTGCCAGCAGTTATCCACAGGGAAGGACTGAAGCTTTCTTT. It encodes CASSYPQGRTEAFF.

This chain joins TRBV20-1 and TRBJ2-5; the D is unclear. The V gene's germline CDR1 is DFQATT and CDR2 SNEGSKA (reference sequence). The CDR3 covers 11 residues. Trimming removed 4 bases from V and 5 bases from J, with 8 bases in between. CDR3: CSANKRETQYF. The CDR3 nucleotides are TGCAGTGCTAACAAAAGGGAGACCCAGTACTTC.

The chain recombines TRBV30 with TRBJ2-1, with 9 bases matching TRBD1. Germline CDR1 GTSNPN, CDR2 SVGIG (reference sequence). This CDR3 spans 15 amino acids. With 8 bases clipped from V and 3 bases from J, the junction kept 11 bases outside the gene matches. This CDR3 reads CARRPGQGIYNEQFF. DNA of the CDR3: TGTGCCCGTAGGCCGGGACAGGGCATCTACAATGAGCAGTTCTTC.

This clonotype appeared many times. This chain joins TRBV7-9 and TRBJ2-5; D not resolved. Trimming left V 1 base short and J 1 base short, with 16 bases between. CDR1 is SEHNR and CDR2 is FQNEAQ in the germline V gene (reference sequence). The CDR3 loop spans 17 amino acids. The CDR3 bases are TGTGCCAGCAGCTTAGAGGCAAATCGACCGAGCCAAGAGACCCAGTACTTC. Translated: CASSLEANRPSQETQYF.